A single sample is the source of the 21 T cell receptor beta chains below, sequenced in a study of patients and donors after allogeneic stem cell transplantation. TCRdb ran MiXCR on the RT-PCR reads and lists one entry per CDR3 protein. The table records about 960,000 distinct CDR3 sequences, under 20% of them present only once. The sequencing input was blood, either unsorted or a sorted T cell fraction (not recorded which). Source of these receptors: a human donor who was either an allogeneic HSCT recipient or a stem cell or donor lymphocyte infusion donor (not recorded which). It is not recorded whose cells these are; they may come from a transplant donor.

This clonotype was found a few times. This sequence joins TRBV12-3 or TRBV12-4 and TRBJ2-5; 15 bases agree with TRBD2. The CDR3 runs to 17 residues. The J segment lost 0 bases and the V segment lost 6 bases, leaving 5 bases of the junction unmatched. The DNA for the CDR3 is TGTGCCAGCAGCCCCGGGACTAGCGGGGGGTACCAAGAGACCCAGTACTTC. It encodes CASSPGTSGGYQETQYF.

A few counts support this clonotype. CDR3 DNA sequence: TGTGCCAGCAGCTTAGATCCATTTAGTGAAAAACTGTTTTTT. Translated: CASSLDPFSEKLFF. The chain employs TRBV7-2 and TRBJ1-4; D not resolved. V was shortened by 1 base and J by 7 bases, with 10 bases between the two germline ends. The CDR3 contains 14 residues. In germline, CDR1 is SGHTA, CDR2 FQGNSA.

V gene TRBV6-1 combines with J gene TRBJ2-6; 7 bases map to TRBD1. The CDR3 covers 14 residues. Per the germline V gene, CDR1 is MNHNS and CDR2 is SASEGT. J was trimmed by 3 bases and V by 10 bases; bases with no gene match: 6. CDR3 region: CAILRGLGANVLTF. The CDR3 DNA reads as TGTGCCATCCTTAGGGGGCTTGGGGCCAACGTCCTGACTTTC.

This clonotype occurred a few times. The chain joins TRBV9 to TRBJ2-7, with TRBD1 matching 9 bases. V shed 2 bases, J shed 6 bases, and the junction held 9 bases outside the gene matches. In germline, CDR1 is SGDLS, CDR2 YYNGEE. The CDR3 is made up of 15 amino acids. CDR3 DNA sequence: TGTGCCAGCAGCGTCACCGGGACAGGGTCTGGCGAGCAGTACTTC. Translation gives CASSVTGTGSGEQYF.

The chain recombines TRBV11-2 with TRBJ1-4, with 10 bases identical to TRBD1. From germline, CDR1 is SGHAT and CDR2 FQNNGV. This CDR3 has 20 amino acids. Trimming took 0 bases from V and 4 from J; bases not matched to a gene: 14. The CDR3 reads CASSLDSQPGQGPINEKLFF. The DNA for the CDR3 is TGTGCCAGCAGCTTAGATAGTCAGCCGGGACAGGGGCCGATTAATGAAAAACTGTTTTTT.

V usage is TRBV6-1 and J usage is TRBJ1-6; weak D call: TRBD1 (6 bases). The germline V and J ends were trimmed by 5 bases and 4 bases, with 12 bases remaining between them. Germline lookup yields CDR1 MNHNS and CDR2 SASEGT. The CDR3 consists of 15 residues. The CDR3 nucleotides are TGTGCCAGCAGTCCCCGACAGGCGTATAATTCACCCCTCCACTTT. Its translation: CASSPRQAYNSPLHF.

This clonotype came up a few times. This chain uses TRBV5-1 with TRBJ2-7, with a possible D match to TRBD1 (5 bases). Germline V gives CDR1 SGHRS, CDR2 YFSETQ. Trimming removed 0 bases from V and 6 bases from J, with 10 bases in between. This CDR3 contains 13 residues. The CDR3 here is CASSLVRAGEQYF. In DNA, the CDR3 is TGCGCCAGCAGCTTGGTCAGGGCCGGCGAGCAGTACTTC.

V usage is TRBV9 and J usage is TRBJ1-1; 11 nucleotides align to TRBD1. This CDR3 spans 15 amino acids. The V and J ends lost 4 bases and 14 bases, in that order; junction bases with no gene match: 16. Germline V gene sequence: CDR1 SGDLS, CDR2 YYNGEE. CDR3 nucleotide sequence: TGTGCCAGCAGCCCCCGGAGTGGACAGGGGGCCGCTCTCTTCTTT. Protein: CASSPRSGQGAALFF.

This clonotype was picked up one time. The chain employs TRBV6-1 and TRBJ2-3; possibly TRBD2 for D (5 bases). CDR1 and CDR2 from the germline V gene are MNHNS and SASEGT. Trimming left V 10 bases short and J 4 bases short, with 24 bases between. This CDR3 comprises 16 residues. The CDR3 DNA reads TGTGCCACCAAACCACGCAGAGGACTCTATCCAGATACGCAGTATTTT. It translates to CATKPRRGLYPDTQYF.

The chain employs TRBV15 and TRBJ2-3, with unresolved D. Germline V lookup: CDR1 LNHNV, CDR2 YYDKDF (reference sequence). The length of the CDR3 is 15 residues. Trimming removed 5 bases from V and 0 bases from J, with 12 bases in between. The CDR3 nucleotides are TGTGCCACCAGCCCGGACCGACCAAGCACAGATACGCAGTATTTT. Its protein is CATSPDRPSTDTQYF.

The V call is TRBV3-1, the J call TRBJ2-7, with D perhaps TRBD2 (6 bases). This CDR3 has 15 residues. Per the germline V gene, CDR1 is LGHDT and CDR2 is YNNKEL (reference sequence). The V and J ends lost 4 bases and 4 bases respectively, with 17 bases between them. CDR3 residues: CASSPGDFLRYEQYF. As DNA, the CDR3 is TGTGCCAGCAGCCCTGGGGACTTTCTTCGATACGAGCAGTACTTC.

This clonotype has ten or more counts. The V gene is TRBV12-3 or TRBV12-4, the J gene TRBJ1-2; 10 bases agree with TRBD1. With 3 bases clipped from V and 3 bases from J, the junction kept 4 bases outside the gene matches. CDR3 length equals 15 residues. The DNA for the CDR3 is TGTGCCAGCAGTTTGGGGACAGGGGTGCACTATGGCTACACCTTC. Protein product: CASSLGTGVHYGYTF.

This clonotype was observed a few times. This chain uses TRBV12-3 or TRBV12-4 with TRBJ1-4; 8 bases align to TRBD1. The CDR3 extends over 16 amino acids. J gave up 4 bases and V 6 bases, and 10 bases lay outside the gene matches. The CDR3 coding sequence is TGTGCCAGCAGCATGCAGGGGGCGCGGTTTAATGAAAAACTGTTTTTT. It encodes CASSMQGARFNEKLFF.

This chain uses TRBV19 with TRBJ1-5; the D is unclear. V dropped 3 bases and J dropped 2 bases, with 11 bases sitting between them. Germline CDR1 and CDR2: LNHDA and SQIVND (reference sequence). CDR3 length: 15 residues. For the CDR3, the DNA is TGTGCCAGTAGTATCGGGCGAGCGGGCAATCAGCCCCAGCATTTT. It yields the protein CASSIGRAGNQPQHF.

This clonotype was counted a few times. The genes are TRBV6-2 or TRBV6-3 and TRBJ1-1; 9 bases are shared with TRBD1. This CDR3 comprises 17 residues. Germline CDR1 and CDR2: MNHEY and SVGEGT. The V gene end was trimmed by 2 bases and the J gene end by 0 bases; junction bases not matched to a gene: 7. The CDR3 DNA is TGTGCCAGCAGTTACCCTGACAGGGGGAAGTTGAACACTGAAGCTTTCTTT. Residues: CASSYPDRGKLNTEAFF.

The genes are TRBV12-3 or TRBV12-4 and TRBJ1-2; D is perhaps TRBD1 (6 bases). Trimming took off 7 bases at V and 8 bases at J, with 17 bases between the two ends. This CDR3 is built from 13 residues. The CDR3 loop is CASTQGGLEGYTF. CDR3 bases: TGTGCCAGCACCCAAGGGGGGCTAGAGGGCTACACCTTC.

The chain recombines TRBV5-6 with TRBJ2-1; 7 bases align to TRBD2. The CDR3 has 15 amino acids. Trimming cost V 0 bases and J 5 bases; bases outside gene matches: 5. Looked up from germline, CDR1 is SGHDT and CDR2 is YYEEEE. The CDR3 bases are TGTGCCAGCAGCTTGGGCGGGGGACTCCACAATGAGCAGTTCTTC. Amino acid sequence: CASSLGGGLHNEQFF.

The chain uses TRBV7-6 and TRBJ1-4, with D perhaps matching TRBD1 (6 bases). Germline V gene lookup returns CDR1 SGHVS and CDR2 FNYEAQ. The length of the CDR3 is 15 residues. V was pared by 1 base and J by 8 bases, with 14 bases between. This CDR3 is CASSLVKGEREKLFF. In nucleotides, the CDR3 is TGTGCCAGCAGCTTAGTTAAGGGGGAGAGAGAAAAACTGTTTTTT.

V gene TRBV27 combines with J gene TRBJ2-5; maybe TRBD1 (6 bases). CDR1 is MNHEY and CDR2 is SMNVEV in the germline V gene (reference sequence). CDR3 length: 14 residues. The V end was cut by 6 bases, the J end by 4 bases, with 15 bases between. The CDR3 sequence: CASRGQTPGETQYF. The CDR3 DNA reads TGTGCCAGCAGAGGACAGACCCCCGGAGAGACCCAGTACTTC.

This clonotype showed up just a few times. The V call is TRBV29-1, the J call TRBJ1-2, with 8 bases aligning to TRBD1. Germline assignment: CDR1 SQVTM and CDR2 ANQGSEA. V dropped 3 bases and J dropped 8; count of bases not matched to a gene: 17. CDR3 length: 16 amino acids. The CDR3 DNA follows: TGCAGCGTTGAGCCCCCAGGGGGCTCTCTGGTCTTGGGCTACACCTTC. It is translated as CSVEPPGGSLVLGYTF.

This clonotype was counted between two and nine times. The chain joins TRBV7-9 to TRBJ2-4; no reliable D call. Trimming removed 4 bases at V and 10 bases at J, with 14 bases between. The CDR3 sequence is 13 residues long. Germline V gene sequence: CDR1 SEHNR, CDR2 FQNEAQ (reference sequence). The CDR3 bases are TGTGCCAGCAGCTCAGCAAAAAGCCATATTCAGTACTTC. This encodes CASSSAKSHIQYF.